This T cell receptor (beta chain) is drawn from a study of shared clonotypes between healthy human individuals. TCRdb's copy holds only in-frame clones and misses some; the assay was immunoSEQ multiplex PCR. The data show some 1,600,000 clones, with nearly 99% seen just once and 0.4% to 0.45% held by the top ten. General study findings and limits: The expectation was that sequencing depth would affect clonotype sharing among donors.

The CDR3 totals 11 residues. With 6 bases removed from V and 7 bases from J, the gap between germline ends came to 10 bases. Germline CDR1 reads SNHLY; CDR2 reads FYNNEI. In regard to this clone: Its antigen is not identified.

This sequence joins TRBV2 and TRBJ2-7; D gene unclear. The sample consisted of naive CD4+ T cells sorted from blood. Described subset: CD45RA+ positively selected. The TCR originated in a man aged 30-40 years in good health. CDR3 in DNA: TGTGCCAGCAGATCCGAGGTGGAGCAGTACTTC. This gives the protein CASRSEVEQYF.